The 10 T cell receptor beta chains below come from one sample, sequenced in a study of blood T cell repertoires in COVID-19 (TCRdb year 2020). Library method: the immunoSEQ multiplex PCR assay. Here the immuneACCESS table is served through TCRdb, limited to in-frame sequences with V and J called. Missing clones are a known gap in these copies; in checked studies unresolved V genes cover under half, and the rest lacks a known reason. In all, the sample holds about 76,000 clones, and approximately 85% of those were seen once. Of the sample, around 29% falls within the top ten clones. Sequencing used peripheral blood. These receptors were taken from a human donor in a cohort sampled during active COVID-19.

The J gene is TRBJ1-1, the V gene TRBV30; D is unresolved. CDR1 GTSNPN and CDR2 SVGIG come from the germline V gene (reference sequence). CDR3 length equals 13 residues. Trimming pared 1 base from V and 0 bases from J, leaving 6 bases between. CDR3 sequence: CAWSGQMNTEAFF. CDR3 nucleotide sequence: TGTGCCTGGAGTGGTCAGATGAACACTGAAGCTTTCTTT.

The rearrangement uses TRBV7-3 and TRBJ1-3; 8 nucleotides match TRBD1. Germline lookup yields CDR1 SGHTA and CDR2 FQGTGA. The CDR3 length is 13 residues. After removal of 5 bases from V and 11 bases from J, the junction contained 8 bases not matched to a gene. CDR3 amino acids: CASSPGQGRAIYF. CDR3 in DNA: TGTGCCAGCAGCCCAGGACAGGGTCGAGCCATATATTTT.

The chain is built from TRBV4-1 and TRBJ2-2, with TRBD2 identical over 7 bases. Per the germline V gene, CDR1 is MGHRA and CDR2 is YSYEKL. Trimming at V came to 4 bases and at J to 0 bases, leaving 11 bases not matched to a gene. This CDR3 spans 18 amino acids. As DNA, the CDR3 is TGCGCCAGCAGCCTTACTTTGACGGGGGGAACGAACACCGGGGAGCTGTTTTTT. Amino acid sequence: CASSLTLTGGTNTGELFF.

V usage is TRBV27 and J usage is TRBJ2-3; 16 bases fit TRBD2. The V gene's germline CDR1 is MNHEY and CDR2 SMNVEV (reference sequence). There are 23 residues in the CDR3. The V and J ends lost 7 bases and 2 bases, in that order; junction bases with no gene match: 24. The DNA of the CDR3 is TGTGCCAGCATTAGGGGACTAGCGGGGGGGCCGAGGAGTCGCCACCTGACCACAGATACGCAGTATTTT. Amino acid sequence: CASIRGLAGGPRSRHLTTDTQYF.

This chain uses TRBV7-6 with TRBJ1-1, with D uncertain. CDR1 SGHVS and CDR2 FNYEAQ come from the germline V gene. Deletions cut 5 bases from V and 4 bases from J, with 11 bases between. The CDR3 consists of 13 residues. In DNA, the CDR3 is TGTGCCAGCAGCCCTCAGGAGGGCACTGAAGCTTTCTTT. Protein: CASSPQEGTEAFF.

This rearrangement joins TRBV28 to TRBJ1-4, with D unclear. Germline assignment: CDR1 MDHEN and CDR2 SYDVKM. The V end was cut by 5 bases, the J end by 0 bases, with 10 bases between. The CDR3 contains 15 residues. The chain's CDR3 is CASSPGIATNEKLFF. Here the CDR3 DNA reads TGTGCCAGCAGTCCCGGGATTGCAACTAATGAAAAACTGTTTTTT.

The chain joins TRBV7-6 to TRBJ2-2; possibly TRBD1 for D (5 bases). V was cut by 1 base and J by 4 bases, with 13 bases left in between. This CDR3 spans 16 amino acids. CDR1 SGHVS and CDR2 FNYEAQ come from the germline V gene. The CDR3 DNA reads as TGTGCCAGCAGCTTAGGGTCAGGGCTCTTCACCGGGGAGCTGTTTTTT. Translating gives CASSLGSGLFTGELFF.

V is TRBV24-1 and J is TRBJ1-4; TRBD1 might be the D (6 bases). The germline CDR1 and CDR2 sequences are KGHDR and SFDVKD. This CDR3 has 15 amino acids. With 4 bases removed from V and 3 bases from J, the gap between germline ends came to 11 bases. CDR3 bases: TGTGCCACCAGTGACCCGACAGGACCTAATGAAAAACTGTTTTTT. Translating gives CATSDPTGPNEKLFF.

The J gene is TRBJ2-3, the V gene TRBV9; TRBD1 is a possible D gene (5 bases). Trimming left V 0 bases short and J 4 bases short, with 21 bases between. The CDR3 has 18 amino acids. Germline V gene lookup returns CDR1 SGDLS and CDR2 YYNGEE. CDR3 DNA: TGTGCCAGCAGCGTAGGAATGGGTGGGGCAGGATGGCCAGATACGCAGTATTTT. Encoded protein: CASSVGMGGAGWPDTQYF.

This clone was counted once. The gene calls are TRBV5-1 and TRBJ1-1; the D is unclear. Germline CDR1 is SGHRS and CDR2 is YFSETQ. Trimming shortened V by 5 bases and J by 3 bases, and 20 bases separated the two germline ends. There are 16 residues in the CDR3. The CDR3 nucleotides read TGCGCCAGCAGTTTGACTTCCGGGGTAGTCGACACTGAAGCTTTCTTT. Its protein product is CASSLTSGVVDTEAFF. Supplemented by reference TRBV5-1 and TRBJ1-1, the full variable domain reads KAGVTQTPRYLIKTRGQQVTLSCSPISGHRSVSWYQQTPGQGLQFLFEYFSETQRNKGNFPGRFSGRQFSNSRSEMNVSTLELGDSALYLCASSLTSGVVDTEAFFGQGTRLTVV.